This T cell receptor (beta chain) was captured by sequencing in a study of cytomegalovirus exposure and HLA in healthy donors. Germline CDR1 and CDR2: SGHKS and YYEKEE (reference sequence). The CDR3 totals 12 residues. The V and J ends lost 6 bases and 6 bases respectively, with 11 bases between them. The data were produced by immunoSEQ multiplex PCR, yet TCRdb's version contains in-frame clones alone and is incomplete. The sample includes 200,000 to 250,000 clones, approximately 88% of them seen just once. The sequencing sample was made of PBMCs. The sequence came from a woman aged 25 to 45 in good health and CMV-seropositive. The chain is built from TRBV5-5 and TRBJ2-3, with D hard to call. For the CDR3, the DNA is TGTGCCAGCACAAGGGATAGGGATACGCAGTATTTT. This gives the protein CASTRDRDTQYF.